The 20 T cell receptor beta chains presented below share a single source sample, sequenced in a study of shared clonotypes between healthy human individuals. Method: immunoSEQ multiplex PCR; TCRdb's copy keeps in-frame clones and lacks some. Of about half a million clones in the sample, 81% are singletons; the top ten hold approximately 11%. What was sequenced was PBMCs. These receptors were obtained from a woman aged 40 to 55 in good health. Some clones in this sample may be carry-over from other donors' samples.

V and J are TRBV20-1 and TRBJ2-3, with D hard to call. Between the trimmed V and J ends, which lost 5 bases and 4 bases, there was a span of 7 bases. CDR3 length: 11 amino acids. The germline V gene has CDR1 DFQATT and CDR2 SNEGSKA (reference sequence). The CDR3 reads CSASSADTQYF. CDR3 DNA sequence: TGCAGTGCTTCCAGCGCAGATACGCAGTATTTT.

For the CDR3, the DNA is TGTGCCTGGAGTGTACGGGGGAAGCCCCAGCATTTT. It translates to CAWSVRGKPQHF. This chain connects TRBV30 to TRBJ1-5, with D perhaps TRBD1 (5 bases). Germline assignment: CDR1 GTSNPN and CDR2 SVGIG (reference sequence). The CDR3 spans 12 residues. The V and J ends lost 0 bases and 8 bases respectively, with 8 bases between them.

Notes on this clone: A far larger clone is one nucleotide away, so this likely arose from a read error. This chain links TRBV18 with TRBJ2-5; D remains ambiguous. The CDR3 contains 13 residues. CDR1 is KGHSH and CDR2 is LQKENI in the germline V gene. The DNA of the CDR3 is TGTGCCAGCTCACCAACCCTTCAAGGGACCCAGTACTTC. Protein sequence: CASSPTLQGTQYF.

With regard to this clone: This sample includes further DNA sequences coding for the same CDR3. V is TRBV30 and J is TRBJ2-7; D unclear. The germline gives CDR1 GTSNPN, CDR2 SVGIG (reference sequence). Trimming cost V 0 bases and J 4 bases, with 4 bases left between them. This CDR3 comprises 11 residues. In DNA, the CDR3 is TGTGCCTGGAGTGTAGGTTACGAGCAGTACTTC. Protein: CAWSVGYEQYF.

The CDR3: CASSMGGANNQPQHF. The CDR3 DNA is TGTGCCAGTAGTATGGGGGGGGCCAACAATCAGCCCCAGCATTTT. This rearrangement joins TRBV19 to TRBJ1-5; D may be TRBD1 (6 bases). The CDR3 is 15 amino acids. Looked up from germline, CDR1 is LNHDA and CDR2 is SQIVND (reference sequence). V was shortened by 3 bases and J by 3 bases, with 12 bases between the two germline ends.

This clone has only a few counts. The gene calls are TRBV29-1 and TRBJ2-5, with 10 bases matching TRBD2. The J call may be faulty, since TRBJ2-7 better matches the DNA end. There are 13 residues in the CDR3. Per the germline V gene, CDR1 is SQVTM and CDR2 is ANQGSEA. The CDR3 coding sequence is TGCAGCGTCTCGACTAGCGGGTCGTACGAGCAGTACTTC. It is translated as CSVSTSGSYEQYF.

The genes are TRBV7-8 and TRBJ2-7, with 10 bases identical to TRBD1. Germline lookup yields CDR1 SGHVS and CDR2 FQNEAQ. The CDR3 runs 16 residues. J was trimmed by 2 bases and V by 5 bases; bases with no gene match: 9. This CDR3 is CASSLRDRGLAYEQYF. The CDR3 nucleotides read TGTGCCAGCAGCCTCCGGGACAGGGGTCTGGCCTACGAGCAGTACTTC.

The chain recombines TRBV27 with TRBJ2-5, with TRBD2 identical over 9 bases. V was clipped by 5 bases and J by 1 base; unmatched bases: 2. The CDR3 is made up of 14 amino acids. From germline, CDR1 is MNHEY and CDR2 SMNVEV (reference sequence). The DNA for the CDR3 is TGTGCCAGCAGTAAGCGGGAGGCCCAAGAGACCCAGTACTTC. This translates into CASSKREAQETQYF.

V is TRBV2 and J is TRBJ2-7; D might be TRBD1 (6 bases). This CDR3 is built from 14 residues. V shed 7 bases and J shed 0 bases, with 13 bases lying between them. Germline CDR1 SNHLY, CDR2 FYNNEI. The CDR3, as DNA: TGTGCCAGCATCTTCGACAGGAGCTCCTACGAGCAGTACTTC. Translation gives CASIFDRSSYEQYF.

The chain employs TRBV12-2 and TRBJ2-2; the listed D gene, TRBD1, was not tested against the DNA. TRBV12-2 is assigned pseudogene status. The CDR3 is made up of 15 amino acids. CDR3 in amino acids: CASRFRTGDPGELFF. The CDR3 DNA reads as TGTGCAAGTCGCTTTAGGACAGGGGACCCCGGGGAGCTGTTTTTT.

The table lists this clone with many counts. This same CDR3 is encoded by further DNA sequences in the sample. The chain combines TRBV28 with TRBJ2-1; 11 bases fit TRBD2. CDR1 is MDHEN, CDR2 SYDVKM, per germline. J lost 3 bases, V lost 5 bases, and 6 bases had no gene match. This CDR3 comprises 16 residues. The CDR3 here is CASSVAGLADYNEQFF. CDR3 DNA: TGTGCCAGCAGTGTTGCGGGACTAGCGGACTACAATGAGCAGTTCTTC. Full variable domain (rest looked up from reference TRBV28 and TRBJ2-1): DVKVTQSSRYLVKRTGEKVFLECVQDMDHENMFWYRQDPGLGLRLIYFSYDVKMKEKGDIPEGYSVSREKKERFSLILESASTNQTSMYLCASSVAGLADYNEQFFGPGTRLTVL.

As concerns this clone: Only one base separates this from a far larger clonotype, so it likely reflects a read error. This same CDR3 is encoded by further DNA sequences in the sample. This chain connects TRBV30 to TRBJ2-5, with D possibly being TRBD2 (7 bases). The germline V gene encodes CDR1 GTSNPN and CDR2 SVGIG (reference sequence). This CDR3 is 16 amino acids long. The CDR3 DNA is TGTGCCAGGAGTGTAGGGGGGGTAACGGGGCAAGAGACCCAGTACTTC. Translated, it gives CARSVGGVTGQETQYF.

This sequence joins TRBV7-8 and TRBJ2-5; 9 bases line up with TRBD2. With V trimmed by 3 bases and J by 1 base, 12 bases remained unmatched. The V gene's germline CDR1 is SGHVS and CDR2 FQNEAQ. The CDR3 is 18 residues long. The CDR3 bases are TGTGCCAGCAGCTTCGGGCTGATTAGCGGGGGCTTCCAAGAGACCCAGTACTTC. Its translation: CASSFGLISGGFQETQYF.

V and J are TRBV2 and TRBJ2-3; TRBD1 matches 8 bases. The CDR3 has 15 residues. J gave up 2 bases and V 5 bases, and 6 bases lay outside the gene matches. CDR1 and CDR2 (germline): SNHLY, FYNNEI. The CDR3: CASSSGTGPTDTQYF. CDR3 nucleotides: TGTGCCAGCAGTTCCGGGACAGGCCCCACAGATACGCAGTATTTT.

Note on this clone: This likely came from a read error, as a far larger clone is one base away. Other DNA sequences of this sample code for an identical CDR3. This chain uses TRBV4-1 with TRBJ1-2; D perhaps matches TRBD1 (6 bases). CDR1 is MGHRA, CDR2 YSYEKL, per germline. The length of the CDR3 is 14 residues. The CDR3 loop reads CASSPGQMNYGYTF. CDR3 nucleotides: TGCGCAAGCAGCCCCGGACAGATGAACTATGGCTACACCTTC.

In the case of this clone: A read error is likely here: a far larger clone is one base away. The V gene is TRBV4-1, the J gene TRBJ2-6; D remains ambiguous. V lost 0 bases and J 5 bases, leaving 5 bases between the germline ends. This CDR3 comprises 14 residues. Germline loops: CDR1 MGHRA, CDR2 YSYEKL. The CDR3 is CASSQDSWANVLTF. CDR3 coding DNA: TGCGCCAGCAGCCAAGATTCTTGGGCCAACGTCCTGACTTTC.

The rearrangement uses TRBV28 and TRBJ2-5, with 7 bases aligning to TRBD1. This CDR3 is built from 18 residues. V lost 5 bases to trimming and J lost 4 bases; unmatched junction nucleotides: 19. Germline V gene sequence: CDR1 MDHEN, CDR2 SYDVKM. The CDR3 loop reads CASSPIYDSRGRLETQYF. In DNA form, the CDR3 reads TGTGCCAGCAGTCCAATTTACGACTCAAGGGGGCGGTTAGAGACCCAGTACTTC.

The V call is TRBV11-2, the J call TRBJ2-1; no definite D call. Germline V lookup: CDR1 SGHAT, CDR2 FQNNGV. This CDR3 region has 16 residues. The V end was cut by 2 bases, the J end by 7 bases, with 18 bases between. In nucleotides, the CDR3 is TGTGCCAGCAGCTTAAACTCGGGCCTCCCCTCTAATGAGCAGTTCTTC. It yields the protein CASSLNSGLPSNEQFF.

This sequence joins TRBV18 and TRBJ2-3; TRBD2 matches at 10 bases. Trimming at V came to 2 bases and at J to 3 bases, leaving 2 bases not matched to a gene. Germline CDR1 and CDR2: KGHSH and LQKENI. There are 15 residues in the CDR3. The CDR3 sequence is CASSPSSGRTDTQYF. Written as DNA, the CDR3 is TGTGCCAGCTCACCATCTAGCGGGAGAACAGATACGCAGTATTTT.

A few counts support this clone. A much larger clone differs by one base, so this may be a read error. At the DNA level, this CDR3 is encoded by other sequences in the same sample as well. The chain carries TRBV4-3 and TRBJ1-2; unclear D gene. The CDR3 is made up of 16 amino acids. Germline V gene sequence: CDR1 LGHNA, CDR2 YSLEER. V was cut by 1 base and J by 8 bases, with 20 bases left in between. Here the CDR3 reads CASSQVPPGRGEGYTF. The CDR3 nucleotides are TGCGCCAGCAGCCAAGTCCCCCCTGGACGCGGGGAGGGCTACACCTTC.